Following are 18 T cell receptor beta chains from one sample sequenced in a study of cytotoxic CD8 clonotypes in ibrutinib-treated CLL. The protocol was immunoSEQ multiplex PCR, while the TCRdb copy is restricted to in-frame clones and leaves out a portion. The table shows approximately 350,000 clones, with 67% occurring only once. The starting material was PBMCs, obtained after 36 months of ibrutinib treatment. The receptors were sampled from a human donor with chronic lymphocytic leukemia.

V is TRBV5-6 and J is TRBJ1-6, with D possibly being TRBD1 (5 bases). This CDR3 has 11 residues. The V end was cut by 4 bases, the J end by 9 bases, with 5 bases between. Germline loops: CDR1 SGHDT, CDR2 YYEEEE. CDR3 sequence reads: CASSRGSPLHF. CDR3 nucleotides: TGTGCCAGCAGCAGGGGTTCACCCCTCCACTTT.

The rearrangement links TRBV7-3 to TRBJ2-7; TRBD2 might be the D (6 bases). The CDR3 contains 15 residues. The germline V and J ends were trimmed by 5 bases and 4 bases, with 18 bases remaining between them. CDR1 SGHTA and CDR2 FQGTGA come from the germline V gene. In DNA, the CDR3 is TGTGCCAGCAGCCCAGGAGGGGCAGGATCGTACGAGCAGTACTTC. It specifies CASSPGGAGSYEQYF.

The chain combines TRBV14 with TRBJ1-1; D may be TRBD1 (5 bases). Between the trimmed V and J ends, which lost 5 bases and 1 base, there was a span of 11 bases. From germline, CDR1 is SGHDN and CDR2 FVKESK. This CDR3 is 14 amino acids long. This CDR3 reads CASSFAGQNTEAFF. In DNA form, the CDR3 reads TGTGCCAGCAGCTTCGCAGGGCAGAACACTGAAGCTTTCTTT.

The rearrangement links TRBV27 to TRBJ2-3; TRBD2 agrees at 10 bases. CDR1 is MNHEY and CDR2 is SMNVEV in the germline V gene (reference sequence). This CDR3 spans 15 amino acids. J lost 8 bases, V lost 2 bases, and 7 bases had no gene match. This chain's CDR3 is CASSLGAGGPGTQYF. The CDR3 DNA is TGTGCCAGCAGTTTAGGAGCGGGAGGGCCGGGTACGCAGTATTTT.

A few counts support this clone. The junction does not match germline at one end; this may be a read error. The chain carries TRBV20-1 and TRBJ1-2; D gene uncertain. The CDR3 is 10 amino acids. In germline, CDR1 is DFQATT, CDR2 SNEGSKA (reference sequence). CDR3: CSARDTVEAF. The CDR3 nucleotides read TGCAGTGCTAGAGATACGGTGGAAGCCTTC.

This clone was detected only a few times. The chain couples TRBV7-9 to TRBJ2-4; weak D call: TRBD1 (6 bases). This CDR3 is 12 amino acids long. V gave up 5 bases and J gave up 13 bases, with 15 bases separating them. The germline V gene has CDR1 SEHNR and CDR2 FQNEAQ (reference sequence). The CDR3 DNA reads TGTGCCAGCAGCCCACAGGGAGAAGGACAGTACTTC. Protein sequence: CASSPQGEGQYF. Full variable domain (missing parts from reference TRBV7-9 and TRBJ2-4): DTGVSQNPRHKITKRGQNVTFRCDPISEHNRLYWYRQTLGQGPEFLTYFQNEAQLEKSRLLSDRFSAERPKGSFSTLEIQRTEQGDSAMYLCASSPQGEGQYFGAGTRLSVL.

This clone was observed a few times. The CDR3 nucleotides read TGTGCCAGCCGCCAAGGCGCCGGTGAAGCTTTCTTT. This translates into CASRQGAGEAFF. The chain couples TRBV18 to TRBJ1-1; D is ambiguous. The V and J ends lost 8 bases and 7 bases respectively, with 14 bases between them. CDR3 size: 12 residues. Germline CDR1 is KGHSH and CDR2 is LQKENI.

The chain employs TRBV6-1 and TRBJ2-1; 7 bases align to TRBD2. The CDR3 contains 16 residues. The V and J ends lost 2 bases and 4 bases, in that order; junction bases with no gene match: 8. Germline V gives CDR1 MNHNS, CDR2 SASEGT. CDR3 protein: CASSELQGGFYNEQFF. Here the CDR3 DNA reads TGTGCCAGCAGTGAACTTCAGGGAGGGTTTTACAATGAGCAGTTCTTC.

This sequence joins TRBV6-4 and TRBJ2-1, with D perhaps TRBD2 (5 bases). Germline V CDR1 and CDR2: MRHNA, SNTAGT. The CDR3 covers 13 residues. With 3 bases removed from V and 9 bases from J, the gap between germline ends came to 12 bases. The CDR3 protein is CASSEAVRGEQFF. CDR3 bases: TGTGCCAGCAGTGAGGCTGTACGGGGTGAGCAGTTCTTC.

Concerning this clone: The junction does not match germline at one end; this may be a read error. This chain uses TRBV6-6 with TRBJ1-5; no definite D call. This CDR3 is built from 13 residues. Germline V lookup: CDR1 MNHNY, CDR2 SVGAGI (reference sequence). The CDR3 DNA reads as TGTGCCAGCAGTACAGTAGGTAATCGGCCCCAGCATTTT. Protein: CASSTVGNRPQHF.

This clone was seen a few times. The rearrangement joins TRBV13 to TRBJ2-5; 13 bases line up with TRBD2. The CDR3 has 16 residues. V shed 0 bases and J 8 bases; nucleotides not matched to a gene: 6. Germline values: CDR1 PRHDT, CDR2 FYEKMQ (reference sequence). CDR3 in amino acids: CASSLGTSGRWSTQYF. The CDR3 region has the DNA TGTGCCAGCAGCTTAGGGACTAGCGGGAGGTGGAGCACCCAGTACTTC.

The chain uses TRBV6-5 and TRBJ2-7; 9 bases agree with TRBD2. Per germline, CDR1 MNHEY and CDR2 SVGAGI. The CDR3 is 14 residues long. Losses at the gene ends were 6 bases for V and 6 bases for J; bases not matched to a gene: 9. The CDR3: CASSPYGTSFEQYF. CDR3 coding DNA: TGTGCCAGCAGCCCATATGGGACTAGCTTCGAGCAGTACTTC.

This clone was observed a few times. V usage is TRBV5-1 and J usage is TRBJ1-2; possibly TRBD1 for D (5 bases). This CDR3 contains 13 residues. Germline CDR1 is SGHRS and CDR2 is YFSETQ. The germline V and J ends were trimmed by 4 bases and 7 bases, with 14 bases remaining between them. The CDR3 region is CASSPSGGSGYTF. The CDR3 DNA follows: TGCGCCAGCAGCCCTTCGGGGGGTAGTGGCTACACCTTC.

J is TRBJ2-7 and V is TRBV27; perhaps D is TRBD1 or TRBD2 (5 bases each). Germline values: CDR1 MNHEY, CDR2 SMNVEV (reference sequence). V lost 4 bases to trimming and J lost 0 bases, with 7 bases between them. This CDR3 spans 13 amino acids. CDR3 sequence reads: CASSWGTSYEQYF. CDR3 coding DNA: TGTGCCAGCAGTTGGGGGACCTCCTACGAGCAGTACTTC.

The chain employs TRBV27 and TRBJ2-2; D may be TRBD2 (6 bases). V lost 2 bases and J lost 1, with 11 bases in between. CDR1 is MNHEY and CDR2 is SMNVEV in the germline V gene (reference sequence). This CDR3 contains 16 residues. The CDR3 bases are TGTGCCAGCAGTTTAATCTCTAGCGTGAACACCGGGGAGCTGTTTTTT. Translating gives CASSLISSVNTGELFF.

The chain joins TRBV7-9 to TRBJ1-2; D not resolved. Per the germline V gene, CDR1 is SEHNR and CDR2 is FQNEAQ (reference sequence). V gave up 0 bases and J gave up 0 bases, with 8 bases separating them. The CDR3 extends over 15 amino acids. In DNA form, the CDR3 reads TGTGCCAGCAGCTTAGCGTACGGCTCTAACTATGGCTACACCTTC. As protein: CASSLAYGSNYGYTF.

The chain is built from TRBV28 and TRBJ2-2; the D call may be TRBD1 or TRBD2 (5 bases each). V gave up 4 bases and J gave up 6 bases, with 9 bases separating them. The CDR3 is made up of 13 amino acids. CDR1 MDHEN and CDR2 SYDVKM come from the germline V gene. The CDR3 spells CASSWGIAGELFF. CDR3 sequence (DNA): TGTGCCAGCAGTTGGGGGATTGCCGGGGAGCTGTTTTTT.

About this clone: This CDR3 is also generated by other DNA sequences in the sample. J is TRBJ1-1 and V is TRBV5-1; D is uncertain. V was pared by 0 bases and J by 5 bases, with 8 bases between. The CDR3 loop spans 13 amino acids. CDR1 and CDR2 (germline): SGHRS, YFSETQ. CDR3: CASSLGYGTEAFF. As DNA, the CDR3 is TGCGCCAGCAGCTTGGGATATGGGACTGAAGCTTTCTTT. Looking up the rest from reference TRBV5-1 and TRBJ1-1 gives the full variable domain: KAGVTQTPRYLIKTRGQQVTLSCSPISGHRSVSWYQQTPGQGLQFLFEYFSETQRNKGNFPGRFSGRQFSNSRSEMNVSTLELGDSALYLCASSLGYGTEAFFGQGTRLTVV.